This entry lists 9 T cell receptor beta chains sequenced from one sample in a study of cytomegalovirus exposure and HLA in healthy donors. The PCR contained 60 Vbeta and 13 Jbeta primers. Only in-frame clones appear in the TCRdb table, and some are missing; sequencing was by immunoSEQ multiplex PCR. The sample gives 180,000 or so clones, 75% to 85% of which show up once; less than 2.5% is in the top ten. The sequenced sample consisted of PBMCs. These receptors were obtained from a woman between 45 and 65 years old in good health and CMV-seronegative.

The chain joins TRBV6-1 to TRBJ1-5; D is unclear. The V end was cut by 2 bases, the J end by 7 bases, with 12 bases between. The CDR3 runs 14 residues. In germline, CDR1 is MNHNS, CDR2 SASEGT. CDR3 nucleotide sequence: TGTGCCAGCAGTGAAAATGTGGTGAGACAGCCCCAGCATTTT. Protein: CASSENVVRQPQHF.

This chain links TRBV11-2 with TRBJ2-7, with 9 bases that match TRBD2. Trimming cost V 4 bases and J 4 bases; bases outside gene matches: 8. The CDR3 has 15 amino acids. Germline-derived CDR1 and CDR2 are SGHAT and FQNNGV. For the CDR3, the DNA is TGTGCCAGCAGCTCCCTTCGCGGGAGGGGGTACGAGCAGTACTTC. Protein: CASSSLRGRGYEQYF. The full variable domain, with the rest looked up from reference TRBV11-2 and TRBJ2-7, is EAGVAQSPRYKIIEKRQSVAFWCNPISGHATLYWYQQILGQGPKLLIQFQNNGVVDDSQLPKDRFSAERLKGVDSTLKIQPAKLEDSAVYLCASSSLRGRGYEQYFGPGTRLTVT.

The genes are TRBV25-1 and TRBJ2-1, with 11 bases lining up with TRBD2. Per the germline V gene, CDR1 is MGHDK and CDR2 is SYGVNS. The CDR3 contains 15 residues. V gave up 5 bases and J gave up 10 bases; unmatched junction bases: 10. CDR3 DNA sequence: TGTGCCAGCAGTTTAGCGGGGGGGCCTTTCAGCGAGCAGTTCTTC. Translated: CASSLAGGPFSEQFF.

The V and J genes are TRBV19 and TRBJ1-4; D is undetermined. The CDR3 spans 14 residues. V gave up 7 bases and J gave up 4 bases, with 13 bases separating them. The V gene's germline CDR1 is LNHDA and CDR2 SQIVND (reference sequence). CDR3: CASTYGQNNEKLFF. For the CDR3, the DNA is TGTGCCAGTACCTATGGGCAAAATAATGAAAAACTGTTTTTT.

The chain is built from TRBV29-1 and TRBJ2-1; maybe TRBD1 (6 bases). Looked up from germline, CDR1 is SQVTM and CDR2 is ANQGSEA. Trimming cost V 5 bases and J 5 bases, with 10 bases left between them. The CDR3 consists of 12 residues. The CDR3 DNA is TGCAGCGTTCCCGACAGGAACAATGAGCAGTTCTTC. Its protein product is CSVPDRNNEQFF.

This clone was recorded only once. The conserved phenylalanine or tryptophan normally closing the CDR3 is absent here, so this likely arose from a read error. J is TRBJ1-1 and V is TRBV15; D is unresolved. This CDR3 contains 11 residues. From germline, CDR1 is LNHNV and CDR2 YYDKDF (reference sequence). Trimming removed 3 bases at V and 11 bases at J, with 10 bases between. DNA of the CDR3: TGTGCCACCAGCAGCGAGAGGGCGGCTTTCCTT. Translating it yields CATSSERAAFL.

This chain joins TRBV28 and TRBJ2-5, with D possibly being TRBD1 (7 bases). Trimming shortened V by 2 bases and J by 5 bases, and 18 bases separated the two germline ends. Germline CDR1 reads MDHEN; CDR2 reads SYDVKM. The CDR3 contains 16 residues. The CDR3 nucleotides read TGTGCCAGCAGTTTAAACGAGGAGGGGGCAGGGGAGACCCAGTACTTC. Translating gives CASSLNEEGAGETQYF.

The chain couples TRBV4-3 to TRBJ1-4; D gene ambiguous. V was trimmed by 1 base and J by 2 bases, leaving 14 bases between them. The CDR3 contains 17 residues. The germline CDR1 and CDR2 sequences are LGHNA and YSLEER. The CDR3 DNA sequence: TGCGCCAGCAGCCAAGCCCGGGAAGAGTGGACTAATGAAAAACTGTTTTTT. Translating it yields CASSQAREEWTNEKLFF.

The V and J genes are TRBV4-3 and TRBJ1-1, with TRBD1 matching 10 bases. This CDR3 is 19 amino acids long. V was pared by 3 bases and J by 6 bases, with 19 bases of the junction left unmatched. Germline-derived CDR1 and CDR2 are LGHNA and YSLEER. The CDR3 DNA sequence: TGCGCCAGCAGCCACTCTATTACCCGACAGGGGGCTAGCGGCGCTGAAGCTTTCTTT. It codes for CASSHSITRQGASGAEAFF.